This entry describes one T cell receptor beta chain. Its specificity is unknown. The study ran its PCR with 60 Vbeta and 13 Jbeta primers. Assay: immunoSEQ multiplex PCR; the TCRdb copy retains only in-frame clones and omits some. This table has roughly 120,000 clones, roughly four fifths appearing once. The ends lost 5 bases at V and 8 bases at J; junction bases unmatched: 6. Germline lookup yields CDR1 SGHTA and CDR2 FQGNSA. CDR3 size: 14 residues. This entry is derived from a study of cytomegalovirus exposure and HLA in healthy donors. Study observations and caveats: TRBV6-2, TRBV6-3 and some other V segments were unresolvable in 87-base-pair reads. Using the classifier, cytomegalovirus status was reportedly diagnosed with high specificity and sensitivity. Later analysis found that TCR beta chains associated with HLA were more clonally expanded than other, equally common chains.

Material for sequencing was PBMCs. The source of this sequence is a young woman in good health and CMV-seronegative. V gene TRBV7-2 combines with J gene TRBJ1-5, with TRBD1 matching over 10 bases. CDR3 nucleotide sequence: TGTGCCAGCAGCCCACGGACAGGGGGTGAGCCCCAGCATTTT. It is translated as CASSPRTGGEPQHF.